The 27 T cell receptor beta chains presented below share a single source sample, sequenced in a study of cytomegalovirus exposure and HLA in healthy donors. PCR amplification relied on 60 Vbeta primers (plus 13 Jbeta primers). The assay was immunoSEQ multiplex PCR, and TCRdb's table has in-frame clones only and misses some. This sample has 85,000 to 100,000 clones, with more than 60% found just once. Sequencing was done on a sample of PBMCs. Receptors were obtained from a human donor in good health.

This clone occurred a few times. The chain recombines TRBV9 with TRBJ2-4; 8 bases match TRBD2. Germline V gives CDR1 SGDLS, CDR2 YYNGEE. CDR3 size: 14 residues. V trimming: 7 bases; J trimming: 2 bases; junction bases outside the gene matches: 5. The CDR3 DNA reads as TGTGCCAGCTCGGGAGGGGATTCCAAAAACATTCAGTACTTC. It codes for CASSGGDSKNIQYF.

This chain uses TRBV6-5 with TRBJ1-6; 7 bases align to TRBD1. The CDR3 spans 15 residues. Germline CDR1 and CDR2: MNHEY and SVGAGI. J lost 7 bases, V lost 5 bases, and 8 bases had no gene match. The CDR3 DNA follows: TGTGCCAGCAGTGCCGACAGGGCCGGGAATTCACCCCTCCACTTT. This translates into CASSADRAGNSPLHF.

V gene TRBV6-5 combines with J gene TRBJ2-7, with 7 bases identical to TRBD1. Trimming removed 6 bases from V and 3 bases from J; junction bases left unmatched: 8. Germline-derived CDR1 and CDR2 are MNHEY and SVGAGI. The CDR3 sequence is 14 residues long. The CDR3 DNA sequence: TGTGCCAGCAGCCGACGGGCAGGGGGCTACGAGCAGTACTTC. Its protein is CASSRRAGGYEQYF.

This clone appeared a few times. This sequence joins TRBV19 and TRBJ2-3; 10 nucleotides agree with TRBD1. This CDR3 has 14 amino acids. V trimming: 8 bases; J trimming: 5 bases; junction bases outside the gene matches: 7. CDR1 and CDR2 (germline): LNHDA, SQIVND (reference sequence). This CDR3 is CASSRQGAIDTQYF. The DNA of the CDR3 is TGTGCCAGTTCCAGACAGGGGGCGATAGATACGCAGTATTTT.

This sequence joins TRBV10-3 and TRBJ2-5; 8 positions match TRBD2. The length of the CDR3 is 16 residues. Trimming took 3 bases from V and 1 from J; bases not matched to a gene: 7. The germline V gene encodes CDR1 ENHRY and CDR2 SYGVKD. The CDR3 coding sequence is TGTGCCATCAGTGACGCGGGGGGTAAGGGCCAAGAGACCCAGTACTTC. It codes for CAISDAGGKGQETQYF.

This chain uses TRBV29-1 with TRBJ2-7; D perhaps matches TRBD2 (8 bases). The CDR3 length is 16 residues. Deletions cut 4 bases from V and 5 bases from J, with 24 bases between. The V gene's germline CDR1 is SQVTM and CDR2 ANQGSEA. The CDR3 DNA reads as TGCAGCGTTGCCCCGGGAGGGGGCTTGTTCGGAAACGAGCAGTACTTC. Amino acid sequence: CSVAPGGGLFGNEQYF.

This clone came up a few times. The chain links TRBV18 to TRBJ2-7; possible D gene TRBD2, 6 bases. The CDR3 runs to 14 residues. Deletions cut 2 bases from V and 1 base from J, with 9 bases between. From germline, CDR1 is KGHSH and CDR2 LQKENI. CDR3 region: CASSPFGSSYEQYF. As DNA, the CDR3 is TGTGCCAGCTCACCATTCGGGAGTTCCTACGAGCAGTACTTC.

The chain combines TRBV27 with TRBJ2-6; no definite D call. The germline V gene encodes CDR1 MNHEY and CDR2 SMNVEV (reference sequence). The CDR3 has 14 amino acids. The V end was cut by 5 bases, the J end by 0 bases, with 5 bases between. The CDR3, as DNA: TGTGCCAGCAGTGTTAGCTCTGGGGCCAACGTCCTGACTTTC. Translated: CASSVSSGANVLTF.

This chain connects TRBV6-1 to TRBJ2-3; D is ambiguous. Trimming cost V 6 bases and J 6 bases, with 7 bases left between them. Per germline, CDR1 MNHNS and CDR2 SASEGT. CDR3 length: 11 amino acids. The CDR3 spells CASSYGDTQYF. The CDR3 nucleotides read TGTGCCAGCAGCTACGGGGATACGCAGTATTTT.

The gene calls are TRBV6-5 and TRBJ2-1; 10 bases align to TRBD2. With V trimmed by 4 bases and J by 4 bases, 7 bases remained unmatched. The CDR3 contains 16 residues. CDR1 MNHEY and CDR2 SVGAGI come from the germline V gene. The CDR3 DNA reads TGTGCCAGCAGTTCCCCAGGACTAGCGGAGTACAATGAGCAGTTCTTC. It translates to CASSSPGLAEYNEQFF.

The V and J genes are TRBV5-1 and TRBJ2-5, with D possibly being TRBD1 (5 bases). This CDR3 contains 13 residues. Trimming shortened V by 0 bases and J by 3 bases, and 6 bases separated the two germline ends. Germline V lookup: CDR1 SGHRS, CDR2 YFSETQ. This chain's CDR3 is CASSLAGKETQYF. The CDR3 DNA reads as TGCGCCAGCAGCTTGGCAGGGAAAGAGACCCAGTACTTC. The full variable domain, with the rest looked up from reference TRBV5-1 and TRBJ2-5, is KAGVTQTPRYLIKTRGQQVTLSCSPISGHRSVSWYQQTPGQGLQFLFEYFSETQRNKGNFPGRFSGRQFSNSRSEMNVSTLELGDSALYLCASSLAGKETQYFGPGTRLLVL.

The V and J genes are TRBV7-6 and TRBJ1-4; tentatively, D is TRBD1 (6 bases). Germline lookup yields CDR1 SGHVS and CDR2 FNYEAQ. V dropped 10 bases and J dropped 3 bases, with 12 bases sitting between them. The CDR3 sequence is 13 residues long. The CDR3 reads CATGQNPNEKLFF. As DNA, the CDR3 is TGTGCCACAGGACAGAATCCTAATGAAAAACTGTTTTTT. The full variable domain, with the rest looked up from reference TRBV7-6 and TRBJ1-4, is GAGVSQSPRYKVTKRGQDVALRCDPISGHVSLYWYRQALGQGPEFLTYFNYEAQQDKSGLPNDRFSAERPEGSISTLTIQRTEQRDSAMYRCATGQNPNEKLFFGSGTQLSVL.

The CDR3 sequence: CASSLSTGTGQPQHF. CDR3 nucleotide sequence: TGTGCCAGCAGTTTATCGACAGGGACGGGACAGCCCCAGCATTTT. J is TRBJ1-5 and V is TRBV27; 7 bases match TRBD1. V was clipped by 0 bases and J by 7 bases; unmatched bases: 6. The CDR3 runs to 15 residues. Germline values: CDR1 MNHEY, CDR2 SMNVEV (reference sequence).

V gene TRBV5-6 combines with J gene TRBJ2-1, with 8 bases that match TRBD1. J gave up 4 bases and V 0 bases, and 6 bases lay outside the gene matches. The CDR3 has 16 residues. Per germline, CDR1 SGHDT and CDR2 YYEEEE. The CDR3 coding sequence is TGTGCCAGCAGCTTGGGACAGGGGTTTAGATACAATGAGCAGTTCTTC. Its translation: CASSLGQGFRYNEQFF.

The CDR3 here is CASSLGGDSTGELFF. DNA of the CDR3: TGTGCCAGCAGCTTAGGGGGGGATAGCACCGGGGAGCTGTTTTTT. This chain connects TRBV5-4 to TRBJ2-2; TRBD2 might be the D (7 bases). This CDR3 is 15 amino acids long. The germline V gene encodes CDR1 SGHNT and CDR2 YYREEE (reference sequence). V lost 2 bases to trimming and J lost 4 bases, with 12 bases between them.

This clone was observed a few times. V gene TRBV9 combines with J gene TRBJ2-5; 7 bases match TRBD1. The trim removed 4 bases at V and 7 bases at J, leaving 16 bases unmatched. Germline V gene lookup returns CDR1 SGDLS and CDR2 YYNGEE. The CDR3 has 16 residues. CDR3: CASSPRWDSYSATQYF. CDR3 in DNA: TGTGCCAGCAGCCCCCGCTGGGACAGCTACTCCGCGACCCAGTACTTC.

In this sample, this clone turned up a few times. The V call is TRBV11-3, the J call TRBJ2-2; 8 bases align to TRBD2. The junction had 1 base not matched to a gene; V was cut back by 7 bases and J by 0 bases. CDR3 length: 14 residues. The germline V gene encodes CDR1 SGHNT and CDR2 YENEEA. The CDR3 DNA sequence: TGTGCCAGCAAACTAGCGGCGAACACCGGGGAGCTGTTTTTT. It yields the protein CASKLAANTGELFF.

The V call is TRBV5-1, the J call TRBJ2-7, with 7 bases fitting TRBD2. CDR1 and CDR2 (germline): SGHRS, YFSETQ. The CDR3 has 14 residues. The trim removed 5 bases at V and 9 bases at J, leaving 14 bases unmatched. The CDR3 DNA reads TGCGCCAGCAGATCAGGGCTAGCGGCAAGCGGGCAGTACTTC. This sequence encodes CASRSGLAASGQYF.

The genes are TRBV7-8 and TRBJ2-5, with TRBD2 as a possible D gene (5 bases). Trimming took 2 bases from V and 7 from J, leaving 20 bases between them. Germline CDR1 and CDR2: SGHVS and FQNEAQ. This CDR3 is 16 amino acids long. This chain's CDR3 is CASSLKELATWGTQYF. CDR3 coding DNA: TGTGCCAGCAGCTTAAAAGAGTTAGCGACATGGGGGACCCAGTACTTC.

CDR3 sequence: CASSLKSGAGTQYF. The CDR3 region has the DNA TGTGCCAGCAGCCTGAAAAGCGGGGCCGGGACCCAGTACTTC. The rearrangement joins TRBV9 to TRBJ2-5; 7 nucleotides agree with TRBD2. Germline assignment: CDR1 SGDLS and CDR2 YYNGEE. V dropped 4 bases and J dropped 7; count of bases not matched to a gene: 10. This CDR3 contains 14 residues.

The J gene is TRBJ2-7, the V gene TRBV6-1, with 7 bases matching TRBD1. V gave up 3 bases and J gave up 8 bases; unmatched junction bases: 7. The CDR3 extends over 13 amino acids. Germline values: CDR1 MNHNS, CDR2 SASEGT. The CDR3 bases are TGTGCCAGCAGTGATAGTTACAGGGGCAAGCAGTACTTC. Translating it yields CASSDSYRGKQYF.

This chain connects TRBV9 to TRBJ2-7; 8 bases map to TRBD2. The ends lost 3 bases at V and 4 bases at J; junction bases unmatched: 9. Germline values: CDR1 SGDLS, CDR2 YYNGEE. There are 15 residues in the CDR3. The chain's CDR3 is CASSGVAGKTYEQYF. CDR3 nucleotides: TGTGCCAGCAGCGGAGTAGCGGGAAAAACTTACGAGCAGTACTTC. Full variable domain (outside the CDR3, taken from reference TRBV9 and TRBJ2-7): DSGVTQTPKHLITATGQRVTLRCSPRSGDLSVYWYQQSLDQGLQFLIQYYNGEERAKGNILERFSAQQFPDLHSELNLSSLELGDSALYFCASSGVAGKTYEQYFGPGTRLTVT.

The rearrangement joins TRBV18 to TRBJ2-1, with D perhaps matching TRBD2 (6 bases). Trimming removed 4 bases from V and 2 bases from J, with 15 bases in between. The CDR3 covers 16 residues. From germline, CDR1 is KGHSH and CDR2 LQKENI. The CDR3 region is CASSQVGTSTYNEQFF. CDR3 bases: TGTGCCAGCTCACAAGTGGGGACTTCGACCTACAATGAGCAGTTCTTC.

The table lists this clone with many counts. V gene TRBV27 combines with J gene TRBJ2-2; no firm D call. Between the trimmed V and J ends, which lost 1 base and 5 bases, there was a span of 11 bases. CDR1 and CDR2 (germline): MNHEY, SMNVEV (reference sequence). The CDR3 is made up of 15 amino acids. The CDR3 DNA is TGTGCCAGCAGTTTATTGGCCCCTCAAACCGGGGAGCTGTTTTTT. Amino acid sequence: CASSLLAPQTGELFF.

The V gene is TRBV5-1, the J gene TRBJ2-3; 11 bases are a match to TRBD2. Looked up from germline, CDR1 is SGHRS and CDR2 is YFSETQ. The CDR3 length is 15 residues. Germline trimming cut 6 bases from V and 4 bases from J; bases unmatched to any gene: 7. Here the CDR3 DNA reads TGCGCCAGCACATTGACTAGCGGGATGTCAGATACGCAGTATTTT. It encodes CASTLTSGMSDTQYF.

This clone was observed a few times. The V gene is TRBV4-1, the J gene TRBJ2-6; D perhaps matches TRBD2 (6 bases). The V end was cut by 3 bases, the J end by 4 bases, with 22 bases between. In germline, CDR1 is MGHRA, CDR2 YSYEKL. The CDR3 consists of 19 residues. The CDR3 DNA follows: TGCGCCAGCAGCCATTTGGGACTTCGCGACGTGACCGGGGCCAACGTCCTGACTTTC. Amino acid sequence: CASSHLGLRDVTGANVLTF.

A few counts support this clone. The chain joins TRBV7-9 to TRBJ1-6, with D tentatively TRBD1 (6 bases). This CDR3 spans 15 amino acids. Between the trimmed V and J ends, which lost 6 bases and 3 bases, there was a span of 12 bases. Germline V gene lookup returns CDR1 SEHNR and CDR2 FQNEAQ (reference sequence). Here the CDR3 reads CASSPDRNYNSPLHF. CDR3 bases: TGTGCCAGCAGTCCCGACAGGAACTATAATTCACCCCTCCACTTT.